The 8 T cell receptor beta chains given below trace back to one sample, sequenced in a study of shared clonotypes between healthy human individuals. Sequencing was performed with immunoSEQ multiplex PCR; in TCRdb, only in-frame clones are kept and a portion is missing. Here the sample spans about 700,000 clones, around 67% being singletons. The sequencing input was memory CD4+ T cells sorted from blood. Stated subset: CD45RA-negative fraction. The receptors here all came from a woman aged 25 to 39 in good health.

The chain links TRBV5-1 to TRBJ1-3; TRBD1 might be the D (5 bases). CDR1 and CDR2 (germline): SGHRS, YFSETQ. The CDR3 extends over 15 amino acids. Trimming removed 0 bases from V and 0 bases from J, with 7 bases in between. The CDR3 bases are TGCGCCAGCAGCTTGGGGGACCCCTCTGGAAACACCATATATTTT. As protein: CASSLGDPSGNTIYF.

The gene calls are TRBV25-1 and TRBJ2-6, with 7 bases identical to TRBD1. The trim removed 4 bases at V and 2 bases at J, leaving 5 bases unmatched. CDR1 is MGHDK and CDR2 is SYGVNS in the germline V gene. CDR3 length: 16 residues. The CDR3 spells CASSGDRPPGANVLTF. CDR3 DNA sequence: TGTGCCAGCAGTGGGGACAGACCCCCTGGGGCCAACGTCCTGACTTTC.

This clone occurred many times. The chain couples TRBV6-1 to TRBJ1-4; 12 nucleotides agree with TRBD1. The CDR3 length is 14 residues. Trimming cost V 7 bases and J 8 bases; bases outside gene matches: 5. Germline CDR1 and CDR2: MNHNS and SASEGT. The CDR3, as DNA: TGTGCCAGCAACCGGGACAGGGGGCAGGAAAAACTGTTTTTT. It is translated as CASNRDRGQEKLFF.

The rearrangement links TRBV6-1 to TRBJ1-1, with a possible D match to TRBD1 (6 bases). The germline V gene has CDR1 MNHNS and CDR2 SASEGT. V was clipped by 6 bases and J by 0 bases, with 11 bases between them. The CDR3 length is 14 residues. CDR3 coding DNA: TGTGCCAGCAGAAAGGGGGATATGAACACTGAAGCTTTCTTT. Residues: CASRKGDMNTEAFF.

A word on this clone: Other DNA sequences in this sample translate to the same CDR3. The rearrangement uses TRBV11-2 and TRBJ2-7, with D tentatively TRBD2 (5 bases). Germline V gene data show CDR1 as SGHAT and CDR2 as FQNNGV. V lost 1 base and J 2 bases, leaving 12 bases between the germline ends. This CDR3 is built from 15 residues. The CDR3 bases are TGTGCCAGCAGCTTAGCCAGCGGTTTCACCTACGAGCAGTACTTC. Its translation is CASSLASGFTYEQYF. The full variable domain, rest sourced from reference TRBV11-2 and TRBJ2-7, is EAGVAQSPRYKIIEKRQSVAFWCNPISGHATLYWYQQILGQGPKLLIQFQNNGVVDDSQLPKDRFSAERLKGVDSTLKIQPAKLEDSAVYLCASSLASGFTYEQYFGPGTRLTVT.

By its share, this clone is medium-sized. V gene TRBV28 combines with J gene TRBJ2-2; 12 bases fit TRBD2. The trim removed 1 base at V and 4 bases at J, leaving 7 bases unmatched. CDR1 is MDHEN, CDR2 SYDVKM, per germline. The CDR3 spans 18 residues. CDR3 residues: CASSLSLGLAGRTGELFF. The CDR3 DNA reads TGTGCCAGCAGTTTATCCCTCGGACTAGCGGGACGCACCGGGGAGCTGTTTTTT.

The gene calls are TRBV5-4 and TRBJ2-3; tentatively, D is TRBD1 (5 bases). The CDR3 has 14 amino acids. V was clipped by 0 bases and J by 4 bases, with 9 bases between them. Germline CDR1 SGHNT, CDR2 YYREEE (reference sequence). CDR3 sequence: CASSLVGDADTQYF. In nucleotides, the CDR3 is TGTGCCAGCAGCTTGGTAGGGGATGCAGATACGCAGTATTTT.

Note on this clone: The likely explanation is a read error, given a far larger clone one base away. Additional DNA sequences in this sample encode the identical CDR3. The chain couples TRBV11-2 to TRBJ2-1, with D possibly matching TRBD2 (6 bases). Germline V CDR1 and CDR2: SGHAT, FQNNGV. The CDR3 length is 16 residues. Here the CDR3 DNA reads TGTGCCAGCAGCTCGCGACTAGGAGGTATCTACAATGAACAGTTCTTC. Translation gives CASSSRLGGIYNEQFF.